A single sample gave rise to the 18 T cell receptor beta chains below, sequenced in a study of spatial heterogeneity in lung cancer. The time point is: blood at routine non-recurrence follow-up after resection. Whole RNA came from tumor, nontumor lung or frozen PBMC and was sequenced without being sorted. In TCRdb, the 5' RACE reads were re-called with MiXCR into one record per CDR3 protein. The sample has about 52,000 distinct CDR3 sequences, roughly 8.1% seen once. The sample here was PBMCs, taken at follow-up. These receptor sequences come from a female donor with early-stage non-small cell lung cancer.

In its sample, this clonotype was seen many times. The gene calls are TRBV29-1 and TRBJ2-7; 12 bases align to TRBD2. The CDR3 has 15 amino acids. After removal of 6 bases from V and 10 bases from J, the junction contained 16 bases not matched to a gene. In germline, CDR1 is SQVTM, CDR2 ANQGSEA. This chain's CDR3 is CSVVTIGLAGRLQYF. The CDR3 DNA sequence: TGCAGCGTCGTCACGATAGGACTAGCGGGGAGACTACAGTACTTC.

The chain carries TRBV7-2 and TRBJ2-7; D uncertain. Germline V lookup: CDR1 SGHTA, CDR2 FQGNSA. V was clipped by 1 base and J by 0 bases, with 10 bases between them. This CDR3 is built from 15 residues. The CDR3 is CASSLGATYSYEQYF. The DNA of the CDR3 is TGTGCCAGCAGCTTAGGAGCGACATACTCCTACGAGCAGTACTTC.

This clonotype was seen at least ten times. The V gene is TRBV25-1, the J gene TRBJ1-1; D is perhaps TRBD1 (5 bases). Trimming took off 3 bases at V and 0 bases at J, with 8 bases between the two ends. The CDR3 is 14 residues long. Per germline, CDR1 MGHDK and CDR2 SYGVNS. In DNA, the CDR3 is TGTGCCAGCAGTGACGGACAAATGAACACTGAAGCTTTCTTT. Residues: CASSDGQMNTEAFF.

The sample holds a few counts of this clonotype. This chain links TRBV19 with TRBJ2-2; TRBD2 matches 10 bases. This CDR3 has 17 residues. In germline, CDR1 is LNHDA, CDR2 SQIVND (reference sequence). J lost 6 bases, V lost 3 bases, and 10 bases had no gene match. The CDR3 loop reads CASSMRLAGDKSGELFF. CDR3 coding DNA: TGTGCCAGTAGTATGCGGCTAGCGGGGGACAAATCCGGGGAGCTGTTTTTT.

The table lists this clonotype with a few counts. The V call is TRBV7-9, the J call TRBJ2-4, with 7 bases lining up with TRBD2. The CDR3 loop spans 16 amino acids. V shed 2 bases and J 0 bases; nucleotides not matched to a gene: 4. Germline-derived CDR1 and CDR2 are SEHNR and FQNEAQ (reference sequence). As DNA, the CDR3 is TGTGCCAGCAGCTTATTAGCGGGCGAAGCCAAAAACATTCAGTACTTC. Its protein product is CASSLLAGEAKNIQYF.

This clonotype was observed many times. V usage is TRBV28 and J usage is TRBJ1-1; 10 bases map to TRBD1. CDR3 length: 16 amino acids. Germline V gene lookup returns CDR1 MDHEN and CDR2 SYDVKM. With 5 bases clipped from V and 1 base from J, the junction kept 7 bases outside the gene matches. The CDR3 loop reads CASSPGQGGRNTEAFF. The CDR3 nucleotides read TGTGCCAGCAGTCCCGGACAGGGGGGACGGAACACTGAAGCTTTCTTT.

There are many counts of this clonotype. V gene TRBV20-1 combines with J gene TRBJ1-3; TRBD1 is a possible D gene (5 bases). The CDR3 totals 14 residues. V was shortened by 6 bases and J by 4 bases, with 16 bases between the two germline ends. The germline CDR1 and CDR2 sequences are DFQATT and SNEGSKA (reference sequence). The CDR3 DNA follows: TGCAGTGCGCGGGGCGGGGGTCCAGGAAACACCATATATTTT. Protein: CSARGGGPGNTIYF.

The table lists this clonotype with many counts. The chain links TRBV19 to TRBJ2-2; the D gene could be TRBD1 or TRBD2 (6 bases each). V was pared by 8 bases and J by 4 bases, with 20 bases between. The germline V gene encodes CDR1 LNHDA and CDR2 SQIVND (reference sequence). CDR3 length: 16 residues. CDR3 sequence: CASSPGAGLGTGELFF. The CDR3 region has the DNA TGTGCCAGTTCCCCGGGGGCAGGTTTGGGCACCGGGGAGCTGTTTTTT.

This chain uses TRBV7-8 with TRBJ2-5, with 7 bases aligning to TRBD2. The V gene end was trimmed by 11 bases and the J gene end by 0 bases; junction bases not matched to a gene: 3. The CDR3 has 12 residues. Germline V gene lookup returns CDR1 SGHVS and CDR2 FQNEAQ. In DNA form, the CDR3 reads TGTGCCGGGGGGGGATACCAAGAGACCCAGTACTTC. Translating gives CAGGGYQETQYF. The variable domain in full, completed from reference TRBV7-8 and TRBJ2-5, reads GAGVSQSPRYKVAKRGQDVALRCDPISGHVSLFWYQQALGQGPEFLTYFQNEAQLDKSGLPSDRFFAERPEGSVSTLKIQRTQQEDSAVYLCAGGGYQETQYFGPGTRLLVL.

The CDR3 DNA reads as TGTGCCTGGACCAAAAAACAGGGGGCCGTTGGGGCCAACGTCCTGACTTTC. This encodes CAWTKKQGAVGANVLTF. V is TRBV30 and J is TRBJ2-6; 9 bases map to TRBD1. CDR1 and CDR2 (germline): GTSNPN, SVGIG (reference sequence). The CDR3 is 17 residues long. The ends lost 4 bases at V and 3 bases at J; junction bases unmatched: 10.

As for this clonotype: An end of the junction differs from the germline gene, which may be a read error. The chain joins TRBV29-1 to TRBJ1-2, with no clear D. The CDR3 length is 12 residues. Looked up from germline, CDR1 is SQVTM and CDR2 is ANQGSEA. CDR3 region: CSAHNERPALSF. In DNA form, the CDR3 reads TGCAGCGCCCACAACGAGCGACCCGCTTTATCCTTC.

This clonotype was detected ten times or more. The rearrangement joins TRBV5-1 to TRBJ2-6, with TRBD1 matching 8 bases. V trimming: 0 bases; J trimming: 4 bases; junction bases outside the gene matches: 9. Germline V gene lookup returns CDR1 SGHRS and CDR2 YFSETQ. This CDR3 is 18 amino acids long. CDR3: CASSLDRTGQAGANVLTF. The CDR3 region has the DNA TGCGCCAGCAGCTTGGATAGGACAGGGCAAGCGGGGGCCAACGTCCTGACTTTC.

This clonotype was detected only a few times. This chain uses TRBV4-3 with TRBJ2-5; no definite D call. The germline V gene has CDR1 LGHNA and CDR2 YSLEER. Trimming cost V 4 bases and J 1 base, with 16 bases left between them. This CDR3 region has 16 residues. As DNA, the CDR3 is TGCGCCAGCAGCCGGGAAGGTGTAGGCCTCCAAGAGACCCAGTACTTC. It codes for CASSREGVGLQETQYF.

This clonotype has a count of ten or more. The V call is TRBV20-1, the J call TRBJ1-1; a weak D match, TRBD1 (6 bases). The germline CDR1 and CDR2 sequences are DFQATT and SNEGSKA (reference sequence). V dropped 4 bases and J dropped 2 bases, with 14 bases sitting between them. This CDR3 has 14 residues. The CDR3 DNA follows: TGCAGTGCTATCCAGGACAGTCAAAACACTGAAGCTTTCTTT. Residues: CSAIQDSQNTEAFF.

In this sample, this clonotype turned up many times. The gene calls are TRBV6-5 and TRBJ2-5; TRBD2 aligns across 11 bases. The J segment lost 2 bases and the V segment lost 0 bases, leaving 8 bases of the junction unmatched. CDR1 is MNHEY, CDR2 SVGAGI, per germline. The CDR3 is 18 residues long. CDR3 nucleotide sequence: TGTGCCAGCAGTTACTCCTCCCTAGCGGGGGGAACACAAGAGACCCAGTACTTC. Translation: CASSYSSLAGGTQETQYF.

DNA of the CDR3: TGTGCCACCAGCAGAGATTCGGACAGGGTTATGGGAAAACTGTTTTTT. The encoded protein is CATSRDSDRVMGKLFF. This chain connects TRBV15 to TRBJ1-4, with 8 nucleotides matching TRBD1. The V gene end was trimmed by 0 bases and the J gene end by 10 bases; junction bases not matched to a gene: 10. Germline lookup yields CDR1 LNHNV and CDR2 YYDKDF (reference sequence). CDR3 length equals 16 residues.

In its sample, this clonotype was seen many times. The chain couples TRBV7-9 to TRBJ1-1; unclear D gene. Germline values: CDR1 SEHNR, CDR2 FQNEAQ (reference sequence). V lost 8 bases to trimming and J lost 5 bases, with 15 bases between them. The CDR3 is 13 residues long. The CDR3 bases are TGTGCCAGCTCAACCTACGGGGTAACTGAAGCTTTCTTT. Translated, it gives CASSTYGVTEAFF.

The V call is TRBV7-2, the J call TRBJ1-1; D unclear. This CDR3 comprises 14 residues. The germline gives CDR1 SGHTA, CDR2 FQGNSA. The V and J ends lost 3 bases and 6 bases respectively, with 14 bases between them. CDR3 DNA: TGTGCCAGCAGCTTGACCCGGTTAGTTCCTGAAGCTTTCTTT. This codes for CASSLTRLVPEAFF.